Below are 2 T cell receptor beta chains sequenced from a single sample in a study of shared clonotypes between healthy human individuals. Assay: immunoSEQ multiplex PCR; the TCRdb copy retains only in-frame clones and omits some. In the table there are 550,000 to 800,000 clones, around 74% of which are singletons. The material sequenced was memory CD4+ T cells sorted from blood. Stated subset: CD45RA-negative fraction. The source is a woman younger than 45 in good health.

This clone was recorded only once. CDR3 loop: CASSDPPPSGTEAFF. The CDR3 nucleotides read TGTGCCAGCAGTGACCCTCCCCCGAGCGGCACTGAAGCTTTCTTT. The chain joins TRBV6-1 to TRBJ1-1; D unresolved. Germline V lookup: CDR1 MNHNS, CDR2 SASEGT. The V gene lost 3 bases and the J gene lost 4 bases, with 15 bases spanning the gap. This CDR3 comprises 15 residues.

This chain uses TRBV5-1 with TRBJ2-3, with 7 bases lining up with TRBD2. CDR1 is SGHRS, CDR2 YFSETQ, per germline. The V gene end was trimmed by 5 bases and the J gene end by 3 bases; junction bases not matched to a gene: 12. The CDR3 is 16 amino acids. The CDR3 bases are TGCGCCAGCAGTCCAAATGGGGGAGGGCAAACAGATACGCAGTATTTT. It specifies CASSPNGGGQTDTQYF. The variable domain in full, completed from reference TRBV5-1 and TRBJ2-3, reads KAGVTQTPRYLIKTRGQQVTLSCSPISGHRSVSWYQQTPGQGLQFLFEYFSETQRNKGNFPGRFSGRQFSNSRSEMNVSTLELGDSALYLCASSPNGGGQTDTQYFGPGTRLTVL.